The clone carrying this T cell receptor beta chain was counted ten times or more. Its specificity is unknown. This CDR3 contains 16 residues. Unmatched junction bases numbered 7, after V lost 5 bases and J lost 4 bases. The germline CDR1 and CDR2 sequences are LNHDA and SQIVND (reference sequence). These data are taken from a study of metastatic and nonmetastatic thyroid tumors. Study-wide results and caveats: As reported, TCR beta diversity in blood and tumor was significantly higher in malignant thyroid tumors than in benign nodules.

Each patient came to thyroid surgery without any prior treatment (of any kind). TCRdb re-called clones via MiXCR from the PCR reads. The sample has about 64,000 clones, around 15% seen once. Sequencing was performed on blood. This receptor was identified in a male donor with papillary thyroid cancer or a benign thyroid nodule (not recorded which). Some clones in this sample may be carry-over from other donors' samples. The chain joins TRBV19 to TRBJ2-1; 11 nucleotides agree with TRBD2. Here the CDR3 reads CASSLGTSGMYNEQFF. In nucleotides, the CDR3 is TGTGCCAGTAGTCTGGGGACTAGCGGAATGTACAATGAGCAGTTCTTC.